The clone carrying this T cell receptor (beta chain) was picked up many times. Its cognate antigen is unknown. This entry comes from a study of type 1 regulatory T cells. Study overall: T-allo10 is a Tr1-enriched, alloantigen-specific CD4 T cell product made in vitro.

CDR1 and CDR2 (germline): DFQATT, SNEGSKA (reference sequence). This CDR3 is 13 amino acids long. The trim removed 8 bases at V and 1 base at J, leaving 5 bases unmatched. TCRdb recomputed calls from the reads with MiXCR, one row per CDR3 protein. In the table there are about 42,000 distinct CDR3 sequences, 9% to 15% of which are singletons. The specimen sequenced was cultured non-Tr1 T cells, either the whole culture or a sorted T cell fraction (not recorded which). This TCR was recovered from a human donor in good health. The chain has TRBV20-1 and TRBJ2-4, with 7 bases lining up with TRBD1. CDR3 DNA: TGCAGTTACCCCAGGGGGGCCAAAAACATTCAGTACTTC. Protein sequence: CSYPRGAKNIQYF.